Presented here are 14 T cell receptor beta chains from one specimen sequenced in a study of cytomegalovirus exposure and HLA in healthy donors. 13 Jbeta primers and 60 Vbeta primers were used for the PCR. Sequencing used immunoSEQ multiplex PCR; TCRdb keeps in-frame clones, though not all of them. The sample has 150,000 to 200,000 clones, less than 90% seen once. Material for sequencing was PBMCs. The receptors here all came from a girl less than two years old in good health and CMV-seronegative.

This clone was observed a single time. The chain is built from TRBV5-6 and TRBJ1-1; D might be TRBD1 (6 bases). The V gene lost 7 bases and the J gene lost 10 bases, with 17 bases spanning the gap. CDR1 is SGHDT and CDR2 is YYEEEE in the germline V gene. The CDR3 is made up of 12 amino acids. CDR3 in amino acids: CASRGGGVGAFF. The CDR3 bases are TGTGCCAGCCGAGGGGGGGGTGTAGGAGCTTTCTTT.

The DNA of the CDR3 is TGTGCCAGCAGCTTAAATCCCCTCCAGCTGTTTTTT. It yields the protein CASSLNPLQLFF. V and J are TRBV7-8 and TRBJ2-2; D gene ambiguous. Looked up from germline, CDR1 is SGHVS and CDR2 is FQNEAQ. V was clipped by 2 bases and J by 12 bases, with 10 bases between them. The CDR3 is 12 residues long. The entire variable domain, with the rest obtained from reference TRBV7-8 and TRBJ2-2, is as follows: GAGVSQSPRYKVAKRGQDVALRCDPISGHVSLFWYQQALGQGPEFLTYFQNEAQLDKSGLPSDRFFAERPEGSVSTLKIQRTQQEDSAVYLCASSLNPLQLFFGEGSRLTVL.

V gene TRBV2 combines with J gene TRBJ1-4, with D possibly TRBD1 on 6 matching bases. V was clipped by 3 bases and J by 6 bases, with 14 bases between them. CDR1 SNHLY and CDR2 FYNNEI come from the germline V gene. The CDR3 spans 15 residues. Here the CDR3 DNA reads TGTGCCAGCAGTGAGATACAGGGCGAGGATGAAAAACTGTTTTTT. Its protein product is CASSEIQGEDEKLFF.

This chain connects TRBV18 to TRBJ1-2, with D unclear. V lost 0 bases, J lost 7 bases, and 9 bases lay in between. CDR3 length: 13 amino acids. In germline, CDR1 is KGHSH, CDR2 LQKENI. Written as DNA, the CDR3 is TGTGCCAGCTCACCACCGGGCCTCGCTGGCTACACCTTC. As protein: CASSPPGLAGYTF.

This chain links TRBV6-6 with TRBJ2-3, with TRBD1 matching 9 bases. V gave up 4 bases and J gave up 8 bases; unmatched junction bases: 4. The length of the CDR3 is 13 residues. Per germline, CDR1 MNHNY and CDR2 SVGAGI (reference sequence). The CDR3 loop reads CASSFGQGSTQYF. DNA of the CDR3: TGTGCCAGCAGTTTTGGACAGGGGAGTACGCAGTATTTT.

The chain is built from TRBV4-1 and TRBJ1-5; D is possibly TRBD1 (6 bases). Germline lookup yields CDR1 MGHRA and CDR2 YSYEKL. The CDR3 has 15 residues. Trimming took 4 bases from V and 5 from J, leaving 15 bases between them. The DNA for the CDR3 is TGCGCCAGCAGCCCTACCGGACAGACTTATCAGCCCCAGCATTTT. Protein sequence: CASSPTGQTYQPQHF.

This chain joins TRBV7-2 and TRBJ2-3; D uncertain. Germline V lookup: CDR1 SGHTA, CDR2 FQGNSA. V was cut by 7 bases and J by 7 bases, with 18 bases left in between. The CDR3 is made up of 14 amino acids. The CDR3 bases are TGTGCCAGCAACACGCTAGACCTTTCTAATACGCAGTATTTT. Its translation is CASNTLDLSNTQYF.

The rearrangement links TRBV4-1 to TRBJ2-5; TRBD1 agrees at 9 bases. V was pared by 3 bases and J by 4 bases, with 9 bases of the junction left unmatched. Germline assignment: CDR1 MGHRA and CDR2 YSYEKL. This CDR3 is built from 16 residues. In nucleotides, the CDR3 is TGCGCCAGCAGCCAGCCGGGACAGGGAGGACCAGAGACCCAGTACTTC. Its translation: CASSQPGQGGPETQYF.

This chain uses TRBV13 with TRBJ2-2, with TRBD1 identical over 10 bases. Per the germline V gene, CDR1 is PRHDT and CDR2 is FYEKMQ (reference sequence). V was clipped by 1 base and J by 5 bases; unmatched bases: 4. The CDR3 sequence is 16 residues long. The CDR3 nucleotides are TGTGCCAGCAGCTTAGCGGACAGGGGGGAAACCGGGGAGCTGTTTTTT. The encoded protein is CASSLADRGETGELFF. The full variable domain, its missing parts supplied by reference TRBV13 and TRBJ2-2, is AAGVIQSPRHLIKEKRETATLKCYPIPRHDTVYWYQQGPGQDPQFLISFYEKMQSDKGSIPDRFSAQQFSDYHSELNMSSLELGDSALYFCASSLADRGETGELFFGEGSRLTVL.

The chain combines TRBV10-2 with TRBJ2-5, with TRBD2 matching over 7 bases. Germline V gene lookup returns CDR1 WSHSY and CDR2 SAAADI. The ends lost 2 bases at V and 3 bases at J; junction bases unmatched: 6. This CDR3 has 15 residues. CDR3 DNA: TGCGCCAGCAGTGAGATTGGCGGGGGAAAAGAGACCCAGTACTTC. This sequence encodes CASSEIGGGKETQYF.

This clone was found once. One end of the junction is discordant with germline, which a read error may explain. The rearrangement links TRBV7-7 to TRBJ2-3; no clear D. Germline CDR1 SSHAT, CDR2 FNYEAQ (reference sequence). This CDR3 has 15 residues. In DNA, the CDR3 is TGTGCTAGCAGCTTAGAGCCCAGGATCACAGATACGCAGTATTTT. It is translated as CASSLEPRITDTQYF.

This clone turned up a few times. This chain joins TRBV18 and TRBJ2-1, with 9 bases that match TRBD2. Trimming took 4 bases from V and 6 from J; bases not matched to a gene: 4. CDR1 and CDR2 (germline): KGHSH, LQKENI. CDR3 length equals 14 residues. The CDR3 spells CASSRGLASNEQFF. CDR3 nucleotides: TGTGCCAGCTCACGTGGACTAGCGAGCAATGAGCAGTTCTTC. Based on the CDR3 plus reference TRBV18 and TRBJ2-1, the full variable domain is NAGVMQNPRHLVRRRGQEARLRCSPMKGHSHVYWYRQLPEEGLKFMVYLQKENIIDESGMPKERFSAEFPKEGPSILRIQQVVRGDSAAYFCASSRGLASNEQFFGPGTRLTVL.

As regards this clone: One junction end disagrees with the germline gene, perhaps due to a read error. V gene TRBV7-9 combines with J gene TRBJ1-4; 8 bases line up with TRBD1. From germline, CDR1 is SEHNR and CDR2 FQNEAQ (reference sequence). This CDR3 has 16 amino acids. The DNA of the CDR3 is TGTTCCAGCAGCTTGAGTCTACAGGGGGTAGATCGAAAACTGTTTTTT. Its translation is CSSSLSLQGVDRKLFF.

This chain links TRBV7-3 with TRBJ1-1; D is unclear. V was shortened by 0 bases and J by 5 bases, with 7 bases between the two germline ends. CDR1 is SGHTA and CDR2 is FQGTGA in the germline V gene. There are 13 residues in the CDR3. The CDR3 DNA reads as TGTGCCAGCAGCTTAACGAGGAGGACTGAAGCTTTCTTT. Its protein is CASSLTRRTEAFF. The variable domain in full, completed from reference TRBV7-3 and TRBJ1-1, reads GAGVSQTPSNKVTEKGKYVELRCDPISGHTALYWYRQSLGQGPEFLIYFQGTGAADDSGLPNDRFFAVRPEGSVSTLKIQRTERGDSAVYLCASSLTRRTEAFFGQGTRLTVV.